The 17 T cell receptor beta chains given below trace back to one sample, sequenced in a study of blood T cell repertoires in COVID-19. Using immunoSEQ multiplex PCR, the repertoire was profiled, and TCRdb retains in-frame clones only, with some absent. This table has approximately 190,000 clones, 82% appearing once. Input material: peripheral blood. Every receptor here comes from a woman between 55 and 75 years old with COVID-19, enrolled during active disease.

V usage is TRBV7-9 and J usage is TRBJ2-7, with 8 bases lining up with TRBD1. This CDR3 region has 14 residues. The germline gives CDR1 SEHNR, CDR2 FQNEAQ (reference sequence). J lost 2 bases, V lost 5 bases, and 5 bases had no gene match. DNA for the CDR3: TGTGCCAGCAGCGCTTGGACAGGGCCCTACGAGCAGTACTTC. Its protein product is CASSAWTGPYEQYF.

This rearrangement joins TRBV5-1 to TRBJ1-3; 7 nucleotides align to TRBD1. This CDR3 contains 14 residues. Germline loops: CDR1 SGHRS, CDR2 YFSETQ. Germline trimming cut 2 bases from V and 8 bases from J; bases unmatched to any gene: 7. CDR3 protein: CASSLDREDDTIYF. The DNA for the CDR3 is TGCGCCAGCAGCTTAGACAGGGAGGATGACACCATATATTTT.

The rearrangement joins TRBV25-1 to TRBJ2-2; TRBD2 aligns across 7 bases. V lost 8 bases and J lost 6; bases outside the gene matches: 15. In germline, CDR1 is MGHDK, CDR2 SYGVNS. This CDR3 contains 16 residues. The CDR3 sequence: CASRRKGGRESGELFF. CDR3 nucleotides: TGTGCCAGCCGCCGGAAGGGCGGGAGAGAGTCCGGGGAGCTGTTTTTT.

The chain carries TRBV3-1 (or the pseudogene TRBV3-2) and TRBJ2-2; perhaps TRBD2 as D (5 bases). V lost 1 base and J 5 bases, leaving 14 bases between the germline ends. Germline loops: CDR1 LGHDT, CDR2 YNNKEL (reference sequence). There are 16 residues in the CDR3. DNA for the CDR3: TGTGCCAGCAGCCAAGGGTATGGGAGAGGGACCGGGGAGCTGTTTTTT. Translation: CASSQGYGRGTGELFF.

CDR3 residues: CASSYGQGVNEKLFF. DNA for the CDR3: TGTGCCAGCAGCTATGGACAGGGGGTTAATGAAAAACTGTTTTTT. This chain connects TRBV5-4 to TRBJ1-4; TRBD1 matches 10 bases. The germline V gene has CDR1 SGHNT and CDR2 YYREEE (reference sequence). With 3 bases clipped from V and 4 bases from J, the junction kept 3 bases outside the gene matches. The CDR3 loop spans 15 amino acids.

In this sample, this clone turned up a few times. The V call is TRBV27, the J call TRBJ1-1, with D possibly being TRBD1 (6 bases). CDR1 and CDR2 from the germline V gene are MNHEY and SMNVEV (reference sequence). The CDR3 loop spans 16 amino acids. V lost 6 bases, J lost 1 base, and 18 bases lay in between. For the CDR3, the DNA is TGTGCCAGCAGGAACGCCAAGACAGGAGCGAACACTGAAGCTTTCTTT. Amino acids: CASRNAKTGANTEAFF.

The CDR3 reads CASSLDTGRDRGLETQYF. For the CDR3, the DNA is TGTGCCAGCAGCTTAGACACCGGCCGGGACAGGGGTTTGGAGACCCAGTACTTC. The chain carries TRBV7-2 and TRBJ2-5; 10 bases are a match to TRBD1. The CDR3 runs 18 residues. The J segment lost 5 bases and the V segment lost 1 base, leaving 13 bases of the junction unmatched. The germline gives CDR1 SGHTA, CDR2 FQGNSA.

The chain uses TRBV6-1 and TRBJ1-1, with TRBD1 as a possible D gene (5 bases). Germline assignment: CDR1 MNHNS and CDR2 SASEGT. Trimming removed 1 base at V and 3 bases at J, with 12 bases between. CDR3 length: 15 residues. The chain's CDR3 is CASSEGTLGDTEAFF. As DNA, the CDR3 is TGTGCCAGCAGTGAAGGGACCTTAGGGGACACTGAAGCTTTCTTT.

This chain uses TRBV19 with TRBJ2-5, with 10 nucleotides matching TRBD2. The CDR3 is 17 residues long. Germline V gene lookup returns CDR1 LNHDA and CDR2 SQIVND (reference sequence). Trimming cost V 1 base and J 3 bases; bases outside gene matches: 8. This CDR3 is CASSIGAGTSAKETQYF. For the CDR3, the DNA is TGTGCCAGTAGTATAGGAGCCGGGACTAGCGCAAAAGAGACCCAGTACTTC.

The chain has TRBV19 and TRBJ1-1, with 7 bases lining up with TRBD1. The CDR3 runs to 16 residues. CDR1 and CDR2 (germline): LNHDA, SQIVND (reference sequence). V was pared by 4 bases and J by 5 bases, with 13 bases of the junction left unmatched. The CDR3 loop reads CASSTAQGTGLTEAFF. CDR3 nucleotide sequence: TGTGCCAGTAGTACCGCACAGGGGACTGGATTGACTGAAGCTTTCTTT.

In its sample, this clone was seen once. This sequence joins TRBV23-1 and TRBJ2-5; 7 nucleotides agree with TRBD2. TRBV23-1 is an ORF, and what it does is uncertain. The CDR3 is 15 amino acids. Trimming at V came to 6 bases and at J to 1 base, leaving 8 bases not matched to a gene. CDR3 nucleotide sequence: TGCGCCAGCAGCCCCAGGGAGGGACCCCAAGAGACCCAGTACTTC. Translation gives CASSPREGPQETQYF.

This chain links TRBV3-1 (or the pseudogene TRBV3-2) with TRBJ1-2; D is perhaps TRBD1 (5 bases). The CDR3 totals 14 residues. V gave up 4 bases and J gave up 0 bases, with 9 bases separating them. The germline gives CDR1 LGHDT, CDR2 YNNKEL (reference sequence). The CDR3 spells CASSPTGANYGYTF. The CDR3 bases are TGTGCCAGCAGCCCAACAGGAGCTAACTATGGCTACACCTTC.

At least ten counts were recorded for this clone. V and J are TRBV7-9 and TRBJ2-7; a weak D match, TRBD1 (6 bases). Germline CDR1 SEHNR, CDR2 FQNEAQ (reference sequence). Deletions cut 4 bases from V and 6 bases from J, with 19 bases between. There are 15 residues in the CDR3. The CDR3 bases are TGTGCCAGCAGCTCCAGAGGGTGGGGGCCTTCCGAGCAGTACTTC. This sequence encodes CASSSRGWGPSEQYF.

The gene calls are TRBV21-1 and TRBJ1-6; the D call TRBD1 from the table was never checked on the DNA. TRBV21-1 is a pseudogene locus. CDR3 length: 16 amino acids. CDR3 sequence (DNA): TGTGCCAGCGGCTTCCTTCGCAGGGACAGGGGGCGGCCCCTCCACTTT. It specifies CASGFLRRDRGRPLHF.

This clone has only one observation. This same CDR3 is encoded by further DNA sequences in the sample. The V call is TRBV3-1 (or the pseudogene TRBV3-2), the J call TRBJ1-1; D ambiguous. Germline V gene lookup returns CDR1 LGHDT and CDR2 YNNKEL (reference sequence). The CDR3 spans 12 residues. Trimming shortened V by 4 bases and J by 5 bases, and 8 bases separated the two germline ends. CDR3 bases: TGTGCCAGCAGCCCAGACCCTACTGAAGCTTTCTTT. This translates into CASSPDPTEAFF.

At least ten counts were recorded for this clone. The chain is built from TRBV6-1 and TRBJ1-2, with 7 bases that match TRBD1. This CDR3 has 15 amino acids. CDR1 is MNHNS, CDR2 SASEGT, per germline. J was trimmed by 3 bases and V by 3 bases; bases with no gene match: 7. The CDR3 sequence is CASSDEGALYYGYTF. CDR3 in DNA: TGTGCCAGCAGTGATGAGGGGGCGCTCTACTATGGCTACACCTTC.

The chain has TRBV30 and TRBJ2-1; D gene ambiguous. The V and J ends lost 0 bases and 0 bases respectively, with 9 bases between them. The CDR3 length is 15 residues. Germline V gene sequence: CDR1 GTSNPN, CDR2 SVGIG (reference sequence). The DNA of the CDR3 is TGTGCCTGGAGTGTCGGCAGGTTCTCCTACAATGAGCAGTTCTTC. This sequence encodes CAWSVGRFSYNEQFF.